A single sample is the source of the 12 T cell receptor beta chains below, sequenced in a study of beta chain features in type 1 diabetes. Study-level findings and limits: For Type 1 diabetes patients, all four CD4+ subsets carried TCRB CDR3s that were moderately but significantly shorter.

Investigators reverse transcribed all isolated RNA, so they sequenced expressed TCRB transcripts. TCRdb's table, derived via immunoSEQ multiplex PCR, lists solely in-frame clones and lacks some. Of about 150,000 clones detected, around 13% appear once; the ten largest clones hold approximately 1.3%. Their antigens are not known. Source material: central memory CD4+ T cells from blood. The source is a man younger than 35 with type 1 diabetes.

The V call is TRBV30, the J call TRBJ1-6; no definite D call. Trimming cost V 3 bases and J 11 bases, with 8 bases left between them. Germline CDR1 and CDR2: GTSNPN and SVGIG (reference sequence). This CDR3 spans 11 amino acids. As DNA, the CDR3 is TGTGCCTGGAGCTCCCCAACACCCCTCCACTTT. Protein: CAWSSPTPLHF.

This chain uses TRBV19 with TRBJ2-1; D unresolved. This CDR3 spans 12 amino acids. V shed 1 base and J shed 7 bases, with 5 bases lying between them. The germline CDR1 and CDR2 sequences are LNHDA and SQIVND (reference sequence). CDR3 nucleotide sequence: TGTGCCAGTAGTATAGCGCAGAATGAGCAGTTCTTC. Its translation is CASSIAQNEQFF.

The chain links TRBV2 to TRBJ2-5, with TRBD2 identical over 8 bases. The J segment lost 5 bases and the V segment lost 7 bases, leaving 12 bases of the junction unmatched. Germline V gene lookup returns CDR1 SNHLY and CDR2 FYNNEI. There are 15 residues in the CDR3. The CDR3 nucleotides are TGTGCCAGCACTAAGACCGGGGGGGATTTTGAGACCCAGTACTTC. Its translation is CASTKTGGDFETQYF. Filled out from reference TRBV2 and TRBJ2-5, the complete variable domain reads EPEVTQTPSHQVTQMGQEVILRCVPISNHLYFYWYRQILGQKVEFLVSFYNNEISEKSEIFDDQFSVERPDGSNFTLKIRSTKLEDSAMYFCASTKTGGDFETQYFGPGTRLLVL.

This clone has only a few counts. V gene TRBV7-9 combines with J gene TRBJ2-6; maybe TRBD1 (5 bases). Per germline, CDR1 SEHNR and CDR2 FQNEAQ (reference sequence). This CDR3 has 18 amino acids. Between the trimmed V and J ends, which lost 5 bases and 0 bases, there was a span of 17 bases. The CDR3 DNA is TGTGCCAGCAGCCAAGGGGCAGGTAGACTCTCTGGGGCCAACGTCCTGACTTTC. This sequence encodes CASSQGAGRLSGANVLTF.

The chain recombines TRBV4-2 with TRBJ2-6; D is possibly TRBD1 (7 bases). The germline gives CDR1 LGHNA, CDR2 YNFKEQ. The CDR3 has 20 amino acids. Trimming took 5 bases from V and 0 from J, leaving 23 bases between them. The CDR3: CASSDPFAGTAYSGANVLTF. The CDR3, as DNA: TGTGCCAGCAGCGACCCGTTCGCGGGGACAGCCTACTCTGGGGCCAACGTCCTGACTTTC.

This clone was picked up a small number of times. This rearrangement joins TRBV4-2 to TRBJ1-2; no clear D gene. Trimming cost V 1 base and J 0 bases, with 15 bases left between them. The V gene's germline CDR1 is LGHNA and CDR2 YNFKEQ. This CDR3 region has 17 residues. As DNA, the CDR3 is TGTGCCAGCAGCCAAGGGTTAATCAGAGAAGCTAACTATGGCTACACCTTC. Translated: CASSQGLIREANYGYTF.

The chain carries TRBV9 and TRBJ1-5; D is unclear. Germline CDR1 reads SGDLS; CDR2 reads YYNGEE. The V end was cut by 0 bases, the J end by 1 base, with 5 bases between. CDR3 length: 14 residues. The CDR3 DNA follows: TGTGCCAGCAGCGTAGGTTGGAGCAATCAGCCCCAGCATTTT. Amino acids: CASSVGWSNQPQHF.

The CDR3 is CASSLGGGEAFF. Here the CDR3 DNA reads TGTGCCAGCAGCTTAGGGGGCGGAGAAGCTTTCTTT. The V gene is TRBV7-9, the J gene TRBJ1-1, with D perhaps TRBD1 (5 bases). Germline V gene sequence: CDR1 SEHNR, CDR2 FQNEAQ (reference sequence). The CDR3 has 12 residues. Trimming removed 1 base from V and 8 bases from J, with 8 bases in between. Drawing the rest from reference TRBV7-9 and TRBJ1-1, the complete variable domain is DTGVSQNPRHKITKRGQNVTFRCDPISEHNRLYWYRQTLGQGPEFLTYFQNEAQLEKSRLLSDRFSAERPKGSFSTLEIQRTEQGDSAMYLCASSLGGGEAFFGQGTRLTVV.

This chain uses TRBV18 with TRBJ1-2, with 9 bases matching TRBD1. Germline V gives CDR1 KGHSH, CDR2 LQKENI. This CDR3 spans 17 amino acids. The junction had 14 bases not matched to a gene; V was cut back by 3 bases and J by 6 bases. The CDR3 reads CASSPYVGQGSLHGYTF. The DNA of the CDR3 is TGTGCCAGCTCACCTTACGTCGGACAGGGGAGTCTTCATGGCTACACCTTC. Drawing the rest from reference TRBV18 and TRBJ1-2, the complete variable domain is NAGVMQNPRHLVRRRGQEARLRCSPMKGHSHVYWYRQLPEEGLKFMVYLQKENIIDESGMPKERFSAEFPKEGPSILRIQQVVRGDSAAYFCASSPYVGQGSLHGYTFGSGTRLTVV.

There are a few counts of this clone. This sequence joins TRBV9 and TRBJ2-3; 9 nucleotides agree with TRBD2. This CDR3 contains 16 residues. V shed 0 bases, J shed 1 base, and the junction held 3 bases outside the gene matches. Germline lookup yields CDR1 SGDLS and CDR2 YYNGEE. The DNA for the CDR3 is TGTGCCAGCAGCGTAGGGCAGCGGGGGGGCACAGATACGCAGTATTTT. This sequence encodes CASSVGQRGGTDTQYF. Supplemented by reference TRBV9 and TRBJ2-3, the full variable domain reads DSGVTQTPKHLITATGQRVTLRCSPRSGDLSVYWYQQSLDQGLQFLIQYYNGEERAKGNILERFSAQQFPDLHSELNLSSLELGDSALYFCASSVGQRGGTDTQYFGPGTRLTVL.

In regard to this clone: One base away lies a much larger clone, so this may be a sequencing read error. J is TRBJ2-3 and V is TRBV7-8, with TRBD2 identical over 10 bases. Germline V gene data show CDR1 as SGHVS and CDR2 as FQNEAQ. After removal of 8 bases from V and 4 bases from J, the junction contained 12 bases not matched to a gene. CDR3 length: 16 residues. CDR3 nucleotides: TGTGCCAGCTGGCATTCCGGGACTAGCGACGCAGATACGCAGTATTTT. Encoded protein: CASWHSGTSDADTQYF. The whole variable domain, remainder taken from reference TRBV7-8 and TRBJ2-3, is GAGVSQSPRYKVAKRGQDVALRCDPISGHVSLFWYQQALGQGPEFLTYFQNEAQLDKSGLPSDRFFAERPEGSVSTLKIQRTQQEDSAVYLCASWHSGTSDADTQYFGPGTRLTVL.

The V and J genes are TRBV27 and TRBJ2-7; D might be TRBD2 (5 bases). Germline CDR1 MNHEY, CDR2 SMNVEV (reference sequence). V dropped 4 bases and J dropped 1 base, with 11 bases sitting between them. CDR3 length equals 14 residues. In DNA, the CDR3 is TGTGCCAGCAGTTCCCGTAGGAGGTCCTACGAGCAGTACTTC. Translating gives CASSSRRRSYEQYF.